This T cell receptor beta chain was obtained from a study of response to subunit inactivated influenza vaccine. Study-wide results and limits: Authors suggested seasonal influenza vaccinations each recruit few new T cells.

Each CDR3 protein gets one entry after TCRdb re-called the RT-PCR reads with MiXCR. The sample lists 600,000 to 850,000 distinct CDR3 sequences, less than 15% occurring once. The germline V gene has CDR1 SGHAT and CDR2 FQDESV (reference sequence). Trimming took off 5 bases at V and 2 bases at J, with 15 bases between the two ends. CDR3 length equals 15 residues. Of note for this clonotype: The antigen remains unidentified.

This sample comprised PBMCs from blood, obtained less than 15 days before vaccination. The V gene is TRBV11-1, the J gene TRBJ2-5; D gene ambiguous. This TCR was recovered from a man in his fifties or sixties who received an inactivated influenza vaccine. This chain's CDR3 is CASSPDLGRQETQYF. In nucleotides, the CDR3 is TGTGCCAGCAGCCCAGATCTCGGACGGCAAGAGACCCAGTACTTC.